These 7 T cell receptor beta chains came from one sample sequenced in a study of blood T cell repertoires in COVID-19. Method: immunoSEQ multiplex PCR; TCRdb's copy keeps in-frame clones and lacks some. The sample holds 110,000 to 150,000 clones, about three quarters seen once. Specimen: peripheral blood. These receptor sequences come from a woman aged 55-70 years with acute or convalescent COVID-19.

The V and J genes are TRBV7-3 and TRBJ2-3; unclear D gene. The V end was cut by 5 bases, the J end by 0 bases, with 12 bases between. Germline CDR1 SGHTA, CDR2 FQGTGA. The CDR3 covers 15 residues. This chain's CDR3 is CASSPSLTSTDTQYF. DNA for the CDR3: TGTGCCAGCAGCCCAAGCTTAACCAGCACAGATACGCAGTATTTT.

Only a few counts were recorded for this clone. The chain uses TRBV5-1 and TRBJ2-1, with a weak D call TRBD2 (5 bases). Per the germline V gene, CDR1 is SGHRS and CDR2 is YFSETQ. The V end lost 0 bases, the J end lost 3 bases, and 13 bases lay between the germline ends. The CDR3 has 16 residues. This chain's CDR3 is CASSLEFRGGYNEQFF. The CDR3 DNA sequence: TGCGCCAGCAGCTTGGAGTTCCGGGGTGGCTACAATGAGCAGTTCTTC.

The J gene is TRBJ2-2, the V gene TRBV7-9, with 7 positions matching TRBD1. The CDR3 covers 15 residues. Germline CDR1 is SEHNR and CDR2 is FQNEAQ (reference sequence). Germline trimming cut 4 bases from V and 0 bases from J; bases unmatched to any gene: 2. The CDR3: CASSSTGANTGELFF. DNA for the CDR3: TGTGCCAGCAGCTCTACAGGGGCGAACACCGGGGAGCTGTTTTTT.

The V and J genes are TRBV5-1 and TRBJ2-7; TRBD2 agrees at 7 bases. Germline V gene sequence: CDR1 SGHRS, CDR2 YFSETQ. The CDR3 is 15 amino acids. Losses at the gene ends were 5 bases for V and 0 bases for J; bases not matched to a gene: 8. The CDR3 region has the DNA TGCGCCAGCAGTCCCGGACTAGTTGGCTCCTACGAGCAGTACTTC. Translation: CASSPGLVGSYEQYF.

In this sample, this clone turned up once. The chain couples TRBV7-9 to TRBJ2-5; TRBD1 agrees at 7 bases. The CDR3 length is 13 residues. The junction had 1 base not matched to a gene; V was cut back by 4 bases and J by 2 bases. Germline V gene data show CDR1 as SEHNR and CDR2 as FQNEAQ (reference sequence). This CDR3 is CASSSDRQETQYF. The CDR3 DNA follows: TGTGCCAGCAGCTCGGACAGGCAAGAGACCCAGTACTTC. The full variable domain, completed using reference TRBV7-9 and TRBJ2-5, is DTGVSQNPRHKITKRGQNVTFRCDPISEHNRLYWYRQTLGQGPEFLTYFQNEAQLEKSRLLSDRFSAERPKGSFSTLEIQRTEQGDSAMYLCASSSDRQETQYFGPGTRLLVL.

This clone was picked up many times. Other DNA sequences within the sample encode an identical CDR3. The V gene is TRBV30, the J gene TRBJ2-7, with 10 bases identical to TRBD1. Germline V gene lookup returns CDR1 GTSNPN and CDR2 SVGIG (reference sequence). V gave up 5 bases and J gave up 1 base; unmatched junction bases: 5. The CDR3 is 14 residues long. In DNA form, the CDR3 reads TGTGCCTGGGGGACAGGGGTTGGGTCCTACGAGCAGTACTTC. Translation gives CAWGTGVGSYEQYF.

The CDR3 is CASSNRQRRTSGASYEQYF. CDR3 nucleotide sequence: TGCGCCAGCAGCAATCGGCAGAGACGAACTAGCGGGGCCTCCTACGAGCAGTACTTC. The J gene is TRBJ2-7, the V gene TRBV5-1; 10 bases agree with TRBD2. V lost 4 bases and J lost 0; bases outside the gene matches: 16. This CDR3 region has 19 residues. Germline CDR1 SGHRS, CDR2 YFSETQ.